The rows below give T cell receptor beta chains drawn from one sample of a study of blood T cells in healthy people across ages. TCRdb reprocessed the 5' RACE reads via MiXCR and lists one record per CDR3 protein. The sample has more than 650,000 distinct CDR3 sequences, 20% to 30% seen once; the top ten hold roughly 3.1%. These data are also associated with another study on T cells of mothers and their children.

Sequencing used blood. These TCRs come from a boy aged 5-17 years in good health. Each CDR3 is given with its conserved first and last residue. D genes are given only for firm matches. A clone size is listed for some rows: how often the clone was seen (once, few, many), or a class if it is expanded.

v_gene	d_gene	abundance	j_gene	CDR3nt	CDR3aa
TRBV20-1	NA	NA	TRBJ2-7	TGCAGTGCTAGAGCCTCTTGGACAAGATACGAGCAGTACTTC	CSARASWTRYEQYF
TRBV2	NA	NA	TRBJ2-3	TGTGCCAGCAGTTGGGGCACAGATACGCAGTATTTT	CASSWGTDTQYF
TRBV9	TRBD2	few	TRBJ2-7	TGTGCCAGCAGCGGACTAGCGGGGGGATCTGAGCAGTACTTC	CASSGLAGGSEQYF
TRBV30	NA	few	TRBJ2-5	TGTGCCTGGAGCATTCAAGGAGTTCAAGAGACCCAGTACTTC	CAWSIQGVQETQYF
TRBV5-1	NA	few	TRBJ1-3	TGCGCCAGCAGCTTGGTACCCCAGGGGCTACCCTCTGGAAACACCATATATTTT	CASSLVPQGLPSGNTIYF
TRBV3-1	NA	NA	TRBJ2-7	TGTGCCAGCAGCCAAGAGGAGCGGGTTTCAGAGCAGTACTTC	CASSQEERVSEQYF
TRBV7-9	NA	NA	TRBJ2-1	TGTGCCAGCAGCTTAGACCGATTCTCCTACAATGAGCAGTTCTTC	CASSLDRFSYNEQFF
TRBV12-3/TRBV12-4	TRBD2	NA	TRBJ2-5	TGTGCCAGCCAACGTGGCGCGAGGCGGGGGCAAGAGACCCAGTACTTC	CASQRGARRGQETQYF
TRBV6-5	NA	NA	TRBJ1-1	TGTGCCAGCTTGCCGGGACGGTTGAACACTGAAGCTTTCTTT	CASLPGRLNTEAFF
TRBV20-1	NA	few	TRBJ2-5	TGCAGTGCTAGTTTTCCAGGGCGAGAGACCCAGTACTTC	CSASFPGRETQYF
TRBV27	TRBD2	few	TRBJ2-4	TGTGCCAGCAGTACCGGGACTAGTGGTGAGACTCAGTACTTC	CASSTGTSGETQYF
TRBV7-6	NA	few	TRBJ2-5	TGTGCCAGCAGCGAATACAGGGACGAGACCCAGTACTTC	CASSEYRDETQYF
TRBV7-9	TRBD1	NA	TRBJ2-7	TGTGCCAGCAGCTTGTTGGCGACAGGGGGCGAGCAGTACTTC	CASSLLATGGEQYF
TRBV14	NA	NA	TRBJ2-1	TGTGCCAGCAGCCATCTCCAGGGGCTCTCCTACAATGAGCAGTTCTTC	CASSHLQGLSYNEQFF
TRBV6-6	NA	many	TRBJ2-7	TGTGCCAGCAGTATTATTTCCCAACCTCCCTACGAGCAGTACTTC	CASSIISQPPYEQYF
TRBV25-1	NA	few	TRBJ2-5	TGTGCCAGCAGTGAATCCCGGGGCAAAGAGACCCAGTACTTC	CASSESRGKETQYF
TRBV2	TRBD2	NA	TRBJ2-1	TGTGCCAGCAGTGACAACGGGGGGACCTACAATGAGCAGTTCTTC	CASSDNGGTYNEQFF
TRBV20-1	NA	many	TRBJ2-5	TGCAGTGCTAGAGTAGGGGTCAGCCAAGAGACCCAGTACTTC	CSARVGVSQETQYF
TRBV28	NA	many	TRBJ1-4	TGTGCCAGCAGTCCTTCTTCGGGGGTAATTGTTGAAAAACTGTTTTTT	CASSPSSGVIVEKLFF
TRBV20-1	NA	NA	TRBJ2-5	TGCAGTGCTAGTTGGCTAGCCGCGGAGACCCAGTACTTC	CSASWLAAETQYF
TRBV9	NA	few	TRBJ2-3	TGTGCCAGCAGCGTAGCTGCGGGGAGCACAGATACGCAGTATTTT	CASSVAAGSTDTQYF
TRBV2	NA	NA	TRBJ2-1	TGTGCCAGCAGAGGGGAACCGAACGGGAATGAGCAGTTCTTC	CASRGEPNGNEQFF
TRBV3-1	NA	NA	TRBJ1-4	TGTGCCAGCAGCCAAGGAGTGGGTCGTGGGGCGCACCGAGATGAAAAACTGTTTTTT	CASSQGVGRGAHRDEKLFF
TRBV4-1	NA	NA	TRBJ1-4	TGCGCCAGCAGCCAAGTGGCCGGAAACAATGAAAAACTGTTTTTT	CASSQVAGNNEKLFF